This paragraph reports one T cell receptor beta chain. This sample is drawn from a study of blood T cells in healthy people across ages. They isolated at least 7 million PBMCs from each sample. The use of a sample-barcoded 5' primer and a J-beta primer mix characterized a second PCR of 7 to 11 cycles. In TCRdb, the 5' RACE reads were re-called with MiXCR into one record per CDR3 protein. The sample has under 1 million distinct CDR3 sequences, about 42% seen once. Between the trimmed V and J ends, which lost 1 base and 8 bases, there was a span of 5 bases. This CDR3 has 11 amino acids. Germline V lookup: CDR1 MDHEN, CDR2 SYDVKM.

The source material was blood. This TCR was recovered from a man aged 55 to 70 in good health. The chain has TRBV28 and TRBJ1-2; no clear D. CDR3 nucleotide sequence: TGTGCCAGCAGTTTATTTGGGGGCTACACCTTC. Protein sequence: CASSLFGGYTF.